Shown below are 18 T cell receptor beta chains from a single sample sequenced in a study of blood T cell repertoires in COVID-19. Profiled with immunoSEQ multiplex PCR; TCRdb holds only in-frame clones, not every one. The profile shows around 63,000 clones, more than 60% of them singletons. The sequenced material came from peripheral blood. These receptors were obtained from a woman aged 50 to 60 with active or convalescent COVID-19.

This clone was seen once. The chain couples TRBV28 to TRBJ1-1; TRBD1 aligns across 8 bases. CDR1 is MDHEN, CDR2 SYDVKM, per germline. This CDR3 has 12 residues. V lost 9 bases, J lost 10 bases, and 10 bases stayed unmatched. CDR3: CASQTGDISAFF. In DNA form, the CDR3 reads TGTGCCAGTCAGACAGGGGACATCTCAGCTTTCTTT.

The CDR3 loop is CASSQDSGSEQFF. The CDR3, as DNA: TGTGCCAGCAGCCAGGATAGCGGGAGTGAGCAGTTCTTC. The chain links TRBV3-1 (or the pseudogene TRBV3-2) to TRBJ2-1, with 9 bases matching TRBD2. V lost 3 bases, J lost 9 bases, and 3 bases stayed unmatched. The CDR3 is 13 residues long. Germline V CDR1 and CDR2: LGHDT, YNNKEL (reference sequence).

This clone was recorded a few times. V usage is TRBV9 and J usage is TRBJ1-6; D is possibly TRBD1 (6 bases). From germline, CDR1 is SGDLS and CDR2 YYNGEE. V lost 0 bases and J lost 7, with 11 bases in between. The CDR3 runs to 15 residues. The CDR3 nucleotides are TGTGCCAGCAGCGTAGGGCAGCAGGGGAATTCACCCCTCCACTTT. This sequence encodes CASSVGQQGNSPLHF.

The chain is built from TRBV6-6 and TRBJ1-3, with D perhaps TRBD1 (6 bases). Germline V lookup: CDR1 MNHNY, CDR2 SVGAGI (reference sequence). The CDR3 sequence is 15 residues long. The V gene lost 5 bases and the J gene lost 0 bases, with 11 bases spanning the gap. The CDR3 protein is CASSNREISGNTIYF. The CDR3 region has the DNA TGTGCCAGCAGTAACAGGGAGATCTCTGGAAACACCATATATTTT.

The chain combines TRBV9 with TRBJ2-5, with D tentatively TRBD2 (6 bases). The germline gives CDR1 SGDLS, CDR2 YYNGEE. The CDR3 is 14 residues long. Trimming cost V 0 bases and J 5 bases, with 11 bases left between them. Here the CDR3 reads CASSVGVGGETQYF. DNA of the CDR3: TGTGCCAGCAGCGTAGGGGTAGGAGGGGAGACCCAGTACTTC.

This rearrangement joins TRBV27 to TRBJ2-2, with 9 bases fitting TRBD1. The CDR3 is 15 residues long. V gave up 5 bases and J gave up 6 bases; unmatched junction bases: 7. CDR1 and CDR2 (germline): MNHEY, SMNVEV (reference sequence). Here the CDR3 reads CASSPGTGKAGELFF. In nucleotides, the CDR3 is TGTGCCAGCAGTCCCGGGACAGGGAAGGCCGGGGAGCTGTTTTTT.

The rearrangement joins TRBV30 to TRBJ2-1, with D unresolved. The CDR3 contains 13 residues. Germline V lookup: CDR1 GTSNPN, CDR2 SVGIG (reference sequence). The V end was cut by 3 bases, the J end by 12 bases, with 18 bases between. CDR3 region: CAWSDKRPAGQFF. The CDR3, as DNA: TGTGCCTGGAGCGACAAGAGACCAGCTGGGCAGTTCTTC.

This chain links TRBV28 with TRBJ1-1, with D unclear. Per germline, CDR1 MDHEN and CDR2 SYDVKM. The CDR3 runs to 14 residues. The V and J ends lost 4 bases and 6 bases respectively, with 15 bases between them. The CDR3 sequence is CASSSQSLGAEAFF. In DNA form, the CDR3 reads TGTGCCAGCAGTTCGCAATCCCTGGGCGCTGAAGCTTTCTTT.

CDR3 in DNA: TGCGCCAGCAGCCCGGACAGCGTCGGGGAGCTGTTTTTT. It codes for CASSPDSVGELFF. This chain joins TRBV5-1 and TRBJ2-2; perhaps TRBD1 as D (6 bases). Trimming took off 4 bases at V and 7 bases at J, with 11 bases between the two ends. The CDR3 extends over 13 amino acids. The germline V gene has CDR1 SGHRS and CDR2 YFSETQ.

This clone was seen a few times. The rearrangement links TRBV7-9 to TRBJ2-1; TRBD2 aligns across 7 bases. CDR3 length equals 15 residues. The germline gives CDR1 SEHNR, CDR2 FQNEAQ (reference sequence). V gave up 7 bases and J gave up 5 bases; unmatched junction bases: 11. CDR3 DNA: TGTGCCAGCATGCAAGCGGGGAGATACGACAATGAGCAGTTCTTC. This sequence encodes CASMQAGRYDNEQFF. The full variable domain, completed using reference TRBV7-9 and TRBJ2-1, is DTGVSQNPRHKITKRGQNVTFRCDPISEHNRLYWYRQTLGQGPEFLTYFQNEAQLEKSRLLSDRFSAERPKGSFSTLEIQRTEQGDSAMYLCASMQAGRYDNEQFFGPGTRLTVL.

The V and J genes are TRBV6-2 or TRBV6-3 and TRBJ2-4; TRBD1 aligns across 9 bases. Germline values: CDR1 MNHEY, CDR2 SVGEGT. V was clipped by 5 bases and J by 1 base; unmatched bases: 0. The CDR3 runs 14 residues. CDR3: CASSGQGAKNIQYF. Written as DNA, the CDR3 is TGTGCCAGCAGTGGACAGGGGGCCAAAAACATTCAGTACTTC.

The chain combines TRBV7-9 with TRBJ2-3; tentatively, D is TRBD1 (6 bases). Deletions cut 1 base from V and 2 bases from J, with 16 bases between. CDR1 is SEHNR, CDR2 FQNEAQ, per germline (reference sequence). The CDR3 loop spans 17 amino acids. The CDR3 DNA sequence: TGTGCCAGCAGCTTAGGACGGACAGACCTCCTCACAGATACGCAGTATTTT. Translation gives CASSLGRTDLLTDTQYF. The entire variable domain, with the rest obtained from reference TRBV7-9 and TRBJ2-3, is as follows: DTGVSQNPRHKITKRGQNVTFRCDPISEHNRLYWYRQTLGQGPEFLTYFQNEAQLEKSRLLSDRFSAERPKGSFSTLEIQRTEQGDSAMYLCASSLGRTDLLTDTQYFGPGTRLTVL.

The chain uses TRBV6-1 and TRBJ2-7; no reliable D call. This CDR3 has 17 amino acids. Per germline, CDR1 MNHNS and CDR2 SASEGT. Trimming shortened V by 2 bases and J by 1 base, and 18 bases separated the two germline ends. CDR3 nucleotide sequence: TGTGCCAGCAGTGAATTGAACAGACCTGACCAATCCTACGAGCAGTACTTC. Translated: CASSELNRPDQSYEQYF.

The chain uses TRBV12-3 or TRBV12-4 and TRBJ1-2, with D possibly being TRBD1 (6 bases). Trimming shortened V by 4 bases and J by 6 bases, and 6 bases separated the two germline ends. This CDR3 spans 11 amino acids. The CDR3 reads CASSSGDGYTF. CDR3 bases: TGTGCCAGCAGTTCAGGGGATGGCTACACCTTC.

The chain couples TRBV5-4 to TRBJ2-3, with a possible D match to TRBD2 (6 bases). Germline V gene lookup returns CDR1 SGHNT and CDR2 YYREEE (reference sequence). Deletions cut 1 base from V and 2 bases from J, with 11 bases between. This CDR3 is built from 15 residues. The CDR3 reads CASSLWDLNTDTQYF. CDR3 in DNA: TGTGCCAGCAGCTTGTGGGACTTAAACACAGATACGCAGTATTTT.

Notes on this clone: The same CDR3 also results from other DNA sequences found in this sample. The gene calls are TRBV5-1 and TRBJ1-5, with 10 nucleotides matching TRBD1. The junction had 6 bases not matched to a gene; V was cut back by 4 bases and J by 5 bases. The CDR3 spans 15 residues. Per germline, CDR1 SGHRS and CDR2 YFSETQ. In nucleotides, the CDR3 is TGCGCCAGCAGCCTCCGGACAGGGGGGGATCAGCCCCAGCATTTT. It yields the protein CASSLRTGGDQPQHF. Supplemented by reference TRBV5-1 and TRBJ1-5, the full variable domain reads KAGVTQTPRYLIKTRGQQVTLSCSPISGHRSVSWYQQTPGQGLQFLFEYFSETQRNKGNFPGRFSGRQFSNSRSEMNVSTLELGDSALYLCASSLRTGGDQPQHFGDGTRLSIL.

The rearrangement uses TRBV5-1 and TRBJ1-2, with a possible D match to TRBD1 (6 bases). Trimming took 0 bases from V and 3 from J, leaving 15 bases between them. From germline, CDR1 is SGHRS and CDR2 YFSETQ. CDR3 length: 16 amino acids. CDR3 bases: TGCGCCAGCAGCTTGGCGGGGACATCTAAGGACTATGGCTACACCTTC. Protein: CASSLAGTSKDYGYTF.

The chain combines TRBV19 with TRBJ2-2, with a weak D call TRBD1 (5 bases). The ends were cut back, 5 bases at V and 4 bases at J, with 8 bases in the middle. The CDR3 length is 13 residues. The germline CDR1 and CDR2 sequences are LNHDA and SQIVND (reference sequence). The CDR3 reads CASSPGPTGELFF. For the CDR3, the DNA is TGTGCCAGTAGTCCAGGGCCCACCGGGGAGCTGTTTTTT.